A single sample gave rise to the 21 T cell receptor beta chains below, sequenced in a study of shared clonotypes between healthy human individuals. Naive CD8 cells were CD45RO-negative, positively selected for CCR7, excluding terminally differentiated effector memory CD45RA+ cells. The data were produced by immunoSEQ multiplex PCR, yet TCRdb's version contains in-frame clones alone and is incomplete. The table records 1.5 million to 2.5 million clones, about 95% of them present only once. The sequencing input was naive CD8+ T cells sorted from blood. Every receptor here comes from a man aged 18 to 30 in good health.

J is TRBJ2-4 and V is TRBV19; the D gene could be TRBD1 or TRBD2 (5 bases each). The germline V gene encodes CDR1 LNHDA and CDR2 SQIVND (reference sequence). The CDR3 covers 14 residues. Trimming cost V 2 bases and J 8 bases, with 13 bases left between them. CDR3 loop: CASSIIGGDDIQYF. CDR3 sequence (DNA): TGTGCCAGTAGTATAATTGGGGGTGACGACATTCAGTACTTC.

The CDR3 here is CANPGQGANTGELFF. In DNA form, the CDR3 reads TGTGCCAACCCCGGACAGGGGGCGAACACCGGGGAGCTGTTTTTT. The gene calls are TRBV2 and TRBJ2-2; 10 nucleotides align to TRBD1. CDR3 size: 15 residues. CDR1 SNHLY and CDR2 FYNNEI come from the germline V gene. With 10 bases clipped from V and 0 bases from J, the junction kept 5 bases outside the gene matches.

The rearrangement links TRBV11-2 to TRBJ2-7; 9 nucleotides agree with TRBD1. Germline lookup yields CDR1 SGHAT and CDR2 FQNNGV. The CDR3 is 15 residues long. V gave up 5 bases and J gave up 2 bases; unmatched junction bases: 7. The CDR3 spells CASSATGGGAYEQYF. The CDR3 DNA is TGTGCCAGCAGCGCTACAGGGGGCGGTGCCTACGAGCAGTACTTC.

This clone was detected a few times. The same CDR3 is also encoded by other DNA sequences in this sample. V is TRBV5-4 and J is TRBJ2-5, with TRBD1 as a possible D gene (5 bases). Trimming shortened V by 1 base and J by 2 bases, and 6 bases separated the two germline ends. Germline loops: CDR1 SGHNT, CDR2 YYREEE (reference sequence). CDR3 length: 13 amino acids. This CDR3 is CASSLRGQETQYF. DNA for the CDR3: TGTGCCAGCAGCTTGAGGGGTCAAGAGACCCAGTACTTC.

Concerning this clone itself: Other DNA variants within this sample encode the same CDR3. This chain links TRBV30 with TRBJ1-1, with D perhaps matching TRBD1 (5 bases). The germline V gene encodes CDR1 GTSNPN and CDR2 SVGIG (reference sequence). The CDR3 loop spans 13 amino acids. V lost 3 bases, J lost 1 base, and 9 bases lay in between. CDR3 DNA sequence: TGTGCCTGGAGCAGGGTTTCGAACACTGAAGCTTTCTTT. It encodes CAWSRVSNTEAFF.

The rearrangement uses TRBV2 and TRBJ2-2; TRBD2 matches at 12 bases. There are 19 residues in the CDR3. The germline gives CDR1 SNHLY, CDR2 FYNNEI. V lost 7 bases to trimming and J lost 0 bases; unmatched junction nucleotides: 12. CDR3 in amino acids: CASTGWASGGAANTGELFF. The CDR3 DNA sequence: TGTGCCAGCACAGGTTGGGCTAGCGGGGGGGCCGCGAACACCGGGGAGCTGTTTTTT.

The rearrangement joins TRBV6-1 to TRBJ2-1; 8 positions match TRBD1. The germline V gene encodes CDR1 MNHNS and CDR2 SASEGT. CDR3 length equals 13 residues. Unmatched junction bases numbered 3, after V lost 8 bases and J lost 3 bases. In DNA form, the CDR3 reads TGTGCCAGCGACAGGGGTCACTACAATGAGCAGTTCTTC. This sequence encodes CASDRGHYNEQFF.

V and J are TRBV7-9 and TRBJ2-2, with D possibly called TRBD1 or TRBD2 (5 bases each). This CDR3 has 17 residues. V shed 7 bases and J shed 5 bases, with 23 bases lying between them. Looked up from germline, CDR1 is SEHNR and CDR2 is FQNEAQ (reference sequence). This CDR3 is CASTPRGTLLGTGELFF. In nucleotides, the CDR3 is TGTGCCAGCACCCCGAGGGGTACCCTCCTCGGGACCGGGGAGCTGTTTTTT.

In regard to this clone: The sample contains more than one DNA sequence encoding this CDR3. CDR3 residues: CASSLETQYF. The CDR3 coding sequence is TGTGCCAGCAGCTTAGAGACCCAGTACTTC. The chain combines TRBV7-8 with TRBJ2-5; D remains unclear. With 1 base removed from V and 6 bases from J, the gap between germline ends came to 0 bases. Germline CDR1 SGHVS, CDR2 FQNEAQ. This CDR3 region has 10 residues.

The chain uses TRBV5-6 and TRBJ2-3; perhaps TRBD2 as D (6 bases). This CDR3 has 15 residues. Germline CDR1 is SGHDT and CDR2 is YYEEEE. The V end was cut by 0 bases, the J end by 5 bases, with 13 bases between. CDR3 DNA sequence: TGTGCCAGCAGCTTGGGGATAGCGGAGGGAGATACGCAGTATTTT. It yields the protein CASSLGIAEGDTQYF.

The V call is TRBV5-6, the J call TRBJ2-5, with a weak D call TRBD1 (7 bases). CDR3 length: 15 amino acids. V lost 5 bases to trimming and J lost 2 bases, with 16 bases between them. CDR1 SGHDT and CDR2 YYEEEE come from the germline V gene. DNA of the CDR3: TGTGCCAGCAGGGATGACAGGGCGGGACAAGAGACCCAGTACTTC. It is translated as CASRDDRAGQETQYF.

For the CDR3, the DNA is TGTGCCAGCAGCGTCCCCGACAGGGTCGCAGGGCTAAATGAGCAGTTCTTC. It is translated as CASSVPDRVAGLNEQFF. The rearrangement links TRBV7-9 to TRBJ2-1; 7 bases fit TRBD1. V dropped 5 bases and J dropped 7; count of bases not matched to a gene: 17. The CDR3 has 17 residues. CDR1 SEHNR and CDR2 FQNEAQ come from the germline V gene (reference sequence). The full variable domain, its missing parts supplied by reference TRBV7-9 and TRBJ2-1, is DTGVSQNPRHKITKRGQNVTFRCDPISEHNRLYWYRQTLGQGPEFLTYFQNEAQLEKSRLLSDRFSAERPKGSFSTLEIQRTEQGDSAMYLCASSVPDRVAGLNEQFFGPGTRLTVL.

The genes are TRBV27 and TRBJ2-5; weak D call: TRBD1 (6 bases). The ends were cut back, 5 bases at V and 5 bases at J, with 18 bases in the middle. There are 15 residues in the CDR3. Germline V lookup: CDR1 MNHEY, CDR2 SMNVEV (reference sequence). In DNA, the CDR3 is TGTGCCAGCAGTAACAGGGAAGGGGTCGGGGAGACCCAGTACTTC. This codes for CASSNREGVGETQYF.

In this sample, this clone turned up once. V and J are TRBV4-3 and TRBJ2-7, with D tentatively TRBD2 (5 bases). Germline assignment: CDR1 LGHNA and CDR2 YSLEER. The CDR3 has 15 residues. V lost 1 base and J 2 bases, leaving 12 bases between the germline ends. In DNA form, the CDR3 reads TGCGCCAGCAGCCAAGGCGGAGGATACGCCTACGAGCAGTACTTC. This sequence encodes CASSQGGGYAYEQYF.

The chain recombines TRBV9 with TRBJ2-7; 8 nucleotides align to TRBD2. Germline CDR1 SGDLS, CDR2 YYNGEE. CDR3 size: 14 residues. J gave up 2 bases and V 4 bases, and 5 bases lay outside the gene matches. The CDR3 loop is CASSFSGGTYEQYF. CDR3 in DNA: TGTGCCAGCAGCTTCAGCGGGGGTACCTACGAGCAGTACTTC.

The rearrangement uses TRBV29-1 and TRBJ2-5; D might be TRBD2 (6 bases). Trimming took off 3 bases at V and 7 bases at J, with 21 bases between the two ends. This CDR3 is 15 amino acids long. The germline CDR1 and CDR2 sequences are SQVTM and ANQGSEA. DNA of the CDR3: TGCAGCGTTGAGTGGAGGGGAGCGGTTCAATGGACCCAGTACTTC. Protein sequence: CSVEWRGAVQWTQYF.

V is TRBV28 and J is TRBJ2-3; tentatively, D is TRBD2 (6 bases). Germline V CDR1 and CDR2: MDHEN, SYDVKM. V lost 7 bases and J 0 bases, leaving 17 bases between the germline ends. This CDR3 has 16 amino acids. The CDR3 sequence is CASTTEREVSTDTQYF. For the CDR3, the DNA is TGTGCCAGCACTACGGAGAGGGAGGTTAGCACAGATACGCAGTATTTT. Full variable domain (remainder filled in from reference TRBV28 and TRBJ2-3): DVKVTQSSRYLVKRTGEKVFLECVQDMDHENMFWYRQDPGLGLRLIYFSYDVKMKEKGDIPEGYSVSREKKERFSLILESASTNQTSMYLCASTTEREVSTDTQYFGPGTRLTVL.

J is TRBJ2-2 and V is TRBV27; D gene unclear. The ends were cut back, 8 bases at V and 6 bases at J, with 10 bases in the middle. This CDR3 contains 12 residues. Germline V gives CDR1 MNHEY, CDR2 SMNVEV (reference sequence). The CDR3 bases are TGTGCCAGCCAGAAAAAGGCCGGGGAGCTGTTTTTT. Its protein product is CASQKKAGELFF.

The chain recombines TRBV19 with TRBJ1-5; D gene uncertain. This CDR3 is 18 amino acids long. Trimming took 5 bases from V and 2 from J, leaving 22 bases between them. Germline CDR1 LNHDA, CDR2 SQIVND (reference sequence). The CDR3 bases are TGTGCCAGTAGTCCATCAAATCAAGGCCGGGCGGGCAATCAGCCCCAGCATTTT. Translated, it gives CASSPSNQGRAGNQPQHF.

The rearrangement links TRBV9 to TRBJ2-2; 8 bases map to TRBD1. The CDR3 consists of 14 residues. The germline CDR1 and CDR2 sequences are SGDLS and YYNGEE. Trimming removed 0 bases from V and 6 bases from J; junction bases left unmatched: 1. For the CDR3, the DNA is TGTGCCAGCAGCGTAGAGGACAGGGCCGGGGAGCTGTTTTTT. It translates to CASSVEDRAGELFF. Variable domain in full (rest from reference TRBV9 and TRBJ2-2): DSGVTQTPKHLITATGQRVTLRCSPRSGDLSVYWYQQSLDQGLQFLIQYYNGEERAKGNILERFSAQQFPDLHSELNLSSLELGDSALYFCASSVEDRAGELFFGEGSRLTVL.

A note on this clone: The same CDR3 arises from other DNA sequences in this sample as well. DNA of the CDR3: TGTGCCACCAGCGGTCCAGGTAGCACAGATACGCAGTATTTT. It translates to CATSGPGSTDTQYF. The rearrangement joins TRBV15 to TRBJ2-3, with D unresolved. With 5 bases removed from V and 0 bases from J, the gap between germline ends came to 9 bases. CDR3 length equals 14 residues. Germline lookup yields CDR1 LNHNV and CDR2 YYDKDF (reference sequence).